This TCR beta chain was recovered during a study of high-grade serous ovarian cancer treatment subgroups. Study information: Each sample yielded on average around 7,000 unique TCR beta rearrangements from approximately 13,000 reads.

Using immunoSEQ multiplex PCR, the repertoire was profiled, and TCRdb retains in-frame clones only, with some absent. The sample lists just under 2,500 clones, roughly four fifths occurring once. Note on this clone: Its target is not known.

The CDR3 length is 15 residues. V trimming: 1 base; J trimming: 8 bases; junction bases outside the gene matches: 6. The germline V gene has CDR1 SGHTA and CDR2 FQGNSA. Tumor samples were taken before definitive surgery or chemotherapy. Whole-study findings and limits: Without spatial data, bulk sequencing limits insight into HGSC tumor diversity. Repertoire similarity ranged roughly 0.095 to 0.8 between tumors of one patient. Repertoire analysis covered CDR3 alone, not CDR1 or CDR2.

The V call is TRBV7-2, the J call TRBJ2-1, with 9 nucleotides matching TRBD2. The receptor's source is a human donor with high-grade serous ovarian cancer. The sample was tumor tissue. CDR3 loop: CASSLVGGGAHEQFF. In DNA, the CDR3 is TGTGCCAGCAGCTTAGTCGGCGGGGGGGCCCATGAGCAGTTCTTC.